This T cell receptor beta chain was sequenced during a study of cytomegalovirus exposure and HLA in healthy donors. This clone was recorded once. Data came from immunoSEQ multiplex PCR; TCRdb stores just in-frame clones and leaves some out. The repertoire holds roughly 75,000 clones, with approximately 96% as singletons. Germline lookup yields CDR1 SGDLS and CDR2 YYNGEE. J gave up 4 bases and V 2 bases, and 4 bases lay outside the gene matches. The CDR3 totals 15 residues. Sequencing used PBMCs. The rearrangement joins TRBV9 to TRBJ2-7; 12 bases fit TRBD1. This TCR derives from a man younger than 30 in good health and CMV-seropositive. CDR3 coding DNA: TGTGCCAGCAGCGTGGGGACAGGGGGCCGTTACGAGCAGTACTTC. Its translation is CASSVGTGGRYEQYF.